One T cell receptor beta chain is described in this entry. This sample stems from a study of blood T cell repertoires in COVID-19. The overall study: Sites across the United States, Italy and Spain contributed samples from acute and convalescent COVID-19. The cDNA or gDNA used as material had been derived from T cells, B-cell-depleted T cells, or PBMCs.

Original methodology: Amplification from reference gene primers served as the basis for estimated nucleated cell counts. This table comes from immunoSEQ multiplex PCR, and its TCRdb copy is limited to in-frame clones, with some not included. V and J calls and clone size are given by that table; D and trimming were obtained from the DNA. The sample includes roughly 330,000 clones, roughly nine tenths of them seen just once. Sequenced sample: peripheral blood. The source of this sequence is a man between 18 and 29 years old who had recovered from COVID-19.

CDR3 in amino acids: CASSLEYRAGGAYEQYF. The CDR3 bases are TGTGCCAGCAGTCTTGAATACCGAGCGGGAGGAGCCTACGAGCAGTACTTC. V usage is TRBV5-5 and J usage is TRBJ2-7; 9 positions agree with TRBD2. CDR3 size: 17 residues. Germline loops: CDR1 SGHKS, CDR2 YYEKEE (reference sequence). The junction had 14 bases not matched to a gene; V was cut back by 5 bases and J by 2 bases.